These 20 T cell receptor beta chains originate from one sample sequenced in a study of naive and memory T cell subsets. Ligated cDNA underwent four rounds of PCR with nested alpha and beta constant region primers and SP2. One entry per CDR3 protein, called by TCRdb with MiXCR from the UMI-ligation and nested PCR reads. Among over 11,000 distinct CDR3 sequences listed, more than 4.5% were seen once. As for treatment: skin biopsy from PPD injection site in Mantoux-positive individual. The library had UMIs added by 3' ligation of an oligonucleotide to TCR cDNA. The sequencing used skin, collected from a tuberculin skin test site. These receptors were obtained from an adult in good health.

This clonotype was observed a few times. The chain combines TRBV2 with TRBJ1-2, with 7 bases lining up with TRBD1. This CDR3 has 11 amino acids. The V gene's germline CDR1 is SNHLY and CDR2 FYNNEI. The V segment lost 7 bases and the J segment 6 bases; nucleotides outside the gene matches: 2. As DNA, the CDR3 is TGTGCCAGCACCAGGGGGGATGGCTACACCTTC. Translation gives CASTRGDGYTF.

This clonotype was counted a few times. The V gene is TRBV4-3, the J gene TRBJ2-3; 7 bases line up with TRBD2. V dropped 4 bases and J dropped 7; count of bases not matched to a gene: 2. This CDR3 contains 12 residues. In germline, CDR1 is LGHNA, CDR2 YSLEER. CDR3 DNA: TGCGCCAGCAGCCGGGGGGGGTATACGCAGTATTTT. Translating it yields CASSRGGYTQYF.

The sample holds many counts of this clonotype. The chain recombines TRBV20-1 with TRBJ1-5; no clear D gene. The germline CDR1 and CDR2 sequences are DFQATT and SNEGSKA (reference sequence). The CDR3 loop spans 16 amino acids. V lost 4 bases and J 0 bases, leaving 16 bases between the germline ends. The CDR3 here is CSATHPTEYSNQPQHF. The CDR3 nucleotides are TGCAGTGCTACCCATCCGACGGAATATAGCAATCAGCCCCAGCATTTT.

This clonotype is categorized as medium-sized. The chain couples TRBV29-1 to TRBJ2-5; 10 bases are a match to TRBD1. CDR1 SQVTM and CDR2 ANQGSEA come from the germline V gene. The CDR3 consists of 15 residues. V lost 4 bases and J lost 0; bases outside the gene matches: 5. This CDR3 is CSVGVDRGDQETQYF. The DNA for the CDR3 is TGCAGCGTTGGTGTGGACAGGGGGGACCAAGAGACCCAGTACTTC. The variable domain in full, with the rest retrieved from reference TRBV29-1 and TRBJ2-5, is SAVISQKPSRDICQRGTSLTIQCQVDSQVTMMFWYRQQPGQSLTLIATANQGSEATYESGFVIDKFPISRPNLTFSTLTVSNMSPEDSSIYLCSVGVDRGDQETQYFGPGTRLLVL.

In its sample, this clonotype is medium-sized (0.01 to 0.1%). V gene TRBV7-2 combines with J gene TRBJ2-7; D is unclear. Looked up from germline, CDR1 is SGHTA and CDR2 is FQGNSA. The CDR3 is 12 amino acids. V was shortened by 4 bases and J by 6 bases, with 10 bases between the two germline ends. CDR3 loop: CASSWATPEQYF. The CDR3 DNA reads TGTGCCAGCAGCTGGGCAACCCCCGAGCAGTACTTC.

This clonotype was seen a few times. The genes are TRBV6-4 and TRBJ2-3, with 8 bases lining up with TRBD1. CDR1 MRHNA and CDR2 SNTAGT come from the germline V gene. The trim removed 5 bases at V and 2 bases at J, leaving 3 bases unmatched. This CDR3 comprises 14 residues. The CDR3 loop reads CASSKDRDTDTQYF. CDR3 DNA: TGTGCCAGCAGTAAGGACAGGGACACAGATACGCAGTATTTT.

This clonotype was seen repeatedly, ten times or more. CDR3 DNA: TGCGCCAGCAGCTCGACCGCCGCAGAGGTAGCTTTCTTT. It is translated as CASSSTAAEVAFF. The J gene is TRBJ1-1, the V gene TRBV5-1; D is unclear. V dropped 3 bases and J dropped 10 bases, with 16 bases sitting between them. CDR1 is SGHRS and CDR2 is YFSETQ in the germline V gene. The CDR3 is 13 amino acids.

As to this clonotype: A much larger clone lies one base from this, so it may be a read error. The V and J genes are TRBV5-1 and TRBJ2-2; tentative D call: TRBD1 (5 bases). There are 15 residues in the CDR3. Germline V gives CDR1 SGHRS, CDR2 YFSETQ. The CDR3 coding sequence is TGCGCCAGCAGCTTGGACAGGCCAAACACCAGGGAGCTGTTTTTT. It codes for CASSLDRPNTRELFF.

In this sample, this clonotype turned up a few times. This sequence joins TRBV19 and TRBJ1-1, with D tentatively TRBD1 (5 bases). This CDR3 spans 13 amino acids. Germline CDR1 LNHDA, CDR2 SQIVND (reference sequence). With 5 bases removed from V and 6 bases from J, the gap between germline ends came to 13 bases. The CDR3 reads CASSLGHSPEAFF. The CDR3 DNA reads TGTGCCAGTAGTCTCGGACACAGCCCTGAAGCTTTCTTT.

This clonotype was counted a few times. The chain is built from TRBV6-2 or TRBV6-3 and TRBJ1-5; no reliable D call. V gave up 2 bases and J gave up 7 bases, with 9 bases separating them. The CDR3 consists of 13 residues. Germline V gives CDR1 MNHEY, CDR2 SVGEGT. CDR3 coding DNA: TGTGCCAGCAGTTACCCAGCCAGCCAGCCCCAGCATTTT. Translating it yields CASSYPASQPQHF.

By sample fraction, this clonotype is medium-sized. At one of its ends the junction is not consistent with the germline gene, which may arise from a read error. The chain uses TRBV11-2 and TRBJ2-2, with D perhaps matching TRBD1 or TRBD2 (5 bases each). Germline CDR1 and CDR2: SGHAT and FQNNGV. This CDR3 has 16 residues. The CDR3 DNA reads TGTGCCAGCAGCTTACCCCGGGACGGAAGGACCGCGGAGCTGTTTTTT. It codes for CASSLPRDGRTAELFF.

This clonotype occurred many times. V and J are TRBV3-1 and TRBJ2-2; TRBD1 might be the D (6 bases). CDR3 length: 15 amino acids. V lost 4 bases and J lost 2, with 11 bases in between. Germline V lookup: CDR1 LGHDT, CDR2 YNNKEL (reference sequence). The CDR3 loop is CASSPWTANTGELFF. The CDR3, as DNA: TGTGCCAGCAGCCCCTGGACAGCTAACACCGGGGAGCTGTTTTTT.

Sample share makes this clonotype medium-sized. The chain couples TRBV6-1 to TRBJ2-7; D unresolved. Trimming shortened V by 5 bases and J by 2 bases, and 10 bases separated the two germline ends. Germline CDR1 reads MNHNS; CDR2 reads SASEGT. This CDR3 comprises 13 residues. CDR3 nucleotides: TGTGCCAGCAGTTGGTCAGTCACCTACGAGCAGTACTTC. The encoded protein is CASSWSVTYEQYF.

This clonotype is deemed medium-sized. The V gene is TRBV4-2, the J gene TRBJ2-1; a weak D match, TRBD2 (7 bases). Germline V gene lookup returns CDR1 LGHNA and CDR2 YNFKEQ. The CDR3 runs 18 residues. The ends were cut back, 0 bases at V and 1 base at J, with 16 bases in the middle. The chain's CDR3 is CASSQEGSAGASYNEQFF. CDR3 nucleotide sequence: TGTGCCAGCAGCCAAGAAGGGTCTGCGGGGGCATCCTACAATGAGCAGTTCTTC.

This clonotype was counted ten times or more. The V call is TRBV12-3 or TRBV12-4, the J call TRBJ1-1, with D perhaps matching TRBD1 (6 bases). V lost 2 bases and J 4 bases, leaving 11 bases between the germline ends. CDR3 length: 14 residues. The CDR3 here is CASSLQGGSTEAFF. The CDR3 DNA reads TGTGCCAGCAGTTTACAAGGGGGGAGCACTGAAGCTTTCTTT.

By proportion, this clonotype is medium-sized. The V gene is TRBV4-3, the J gene TRBJ2-3, with 8 bases identical to TRBD2. Trimming took 0 bases from V and 4 from J; bases not matched to a gene: 12. This CDR3 region has 18 residues. In germline, CDR1 is LGHNA, CDR2 YSLEER. DNA of the CDR3: TGCGCCAGCAGCCAAGATCCTACCGGCGGGGGGAGTCCAGATACGCAGTATTTT. Amino acid sequence: CASSQDPTGGGSPDTQYF.

This clonotype occurred many times. The gene calls are TRBV6-5 and TRBJ2-1; D possibly uses TRBD1 or TRBD2 (5 bases each). CDR1 is MNHEY and CDR2 is SVGAGI in the germline V gene. Trimming pared 2 bases from V and 4 bases from J, leaving 6 bases between. This CDR3 is 13 amino acids long. The CDR3 coding sequence is TGTGCCAGCAGTTACGGGGGTTACAATGAGCAGTTCTTC. It translates to CASSYGGYNEQFF.

The table lists this clonotype with many counts. V usage is TRBV7-2 and J usage is TRBJ2-1; 11 bases are a match to TRBD2. CDR1 is SGHTA and CDR2 is FQGNSA in the germline V gene. V trimming: 0 bases; J trimming: 6 bases; junction bases outside the gene matches: 4. There are 16 residues in the CDR3. The DNA for the CDR3 is TGTGCCAGCAGCTTAGCGGCTAGCGGGGGGTTCAATGAGCAGTTCTTC. Residues: CASSLAASGGFNEQFF.

In this sample, this clonotype turned up a few times. The J gene is TRBJ1-4, the V gene TRBV6-5; D is uncertain. The CDR3 spans 13 residues. V lost 0 bases and J lost 7, with 6 bases in between. Germline V CDR1 and CDR2: MNHEY, SVGAGI. CDR3 protein: CASSYSISEKLFF. The CDR3 bases are TGTGCCAGCAGTTACTCGATTAGTGAAAAACTGTTTTTT.

This clonotype is labeled as medium-sized. For the CDR3, the DNA is TGTGCCAGCAGTCGGGGGTTCGTCTACGAGCAGTACTTC. This encodes CASSRGFVYEQYF. The chain carries TRBV6-2 or TRBV6-3 and TRBJ2-7, with a possible D match to TRBD2 (6 bases). CDR1 and CDR2 from the germline V gene are MNHEY and SVGEGT. This CDR3 spans 13 amino acids. Trimming pared 5 bases from V and 3 bases from J, leaving 11 bases between.